Following are 18 T cell receptor beta chains from one sample sequenced in a study of CD8 T cells in ankylosing spondylitis. For these receptors, no antigen is known. TCRdb independently ran MiXCR on the 5' RACE reads; one entry per CDR3 protein. The profile shows about 340,000 distinct CDR3 sequences, approximately 8.2% of them singletons. Overall study results and limits: What seemed typical of ankylosing spondylitis blood was a TCR beta motif built from 8 or 9 highly homologous variants.

The sequenced sample consisted of blood, either unsorted or a sorted T cell fraction (not recorded which). The receptors derive from a male donor with ankylosing spondylitis.

This clonotype was observed a handful of times. The chain has TRBV20-1 and TRBJ2-3; D is unresolved. Trimming shortened V by 6 bases and J by 0 bases, and 25 bases separated the two germline ends. Germline V gives CDR1 DFQATT, CDR2 SNEGSKA (reference sequence). This CDR3 contains 18 residues. The CDR3 DNA sequence: TGCAGTGCAGGGCCTGGCGGAGCCGCGCTCATAAGCACAGATACGCAGTATTTT. Translating it yields CSAGPGGAALISTDTQYF.

This clonotype came up a few times. This rearrangement joins TRBV6-1 to TRBJ2-6; D possibly corresponds to TRBD2 (6 bases). Germline V gives CDR1 MNHNS, CDR2 SASEGT. The V end was cut by 5 bases, the J end by 1 base, with 15 bases between. This CDR3 has 17 residues. The CDR3 is CASSRRRGLSGANVLTF. The CDR3 DNA reads TGTGCCAGCAGTAGACGTAGGGGACTTTCTGGGGCCAACGTCCTGACTTTC.

The chain has TRBV29-1 and TRBJ2-7; D is uncertain. There are 12 residues in the CDR3. Trimming removed 1 base from V and 4 bases from J, with 8 bases in between. Germline CDR1 reads SQVTM; CDR2 reads ANQGSEA. CDR3 DNA: TGCAGCGTTGAAGTTTCTTTATACGAGCAGTACTTC. This encodes CSVEVSLYEQYF.

The rearrangement joins TRBV27 to TRBJ1-3; D gene uncertain. The CDR3 length is 18 residues. Trimming stripped 7 bases from V and 2 bases from J, with 24 bases between. Germline CDR1 is MNHEY and CDR2 is SMNVEV (reference sequence). The CDR3 loop reads CASKQASGVPFAGNTIYF. DNA for the CDR3: TGTGCCAGCAAGCAAGCCAGTGGGGTTCCGTTCGCTGGAAACACCATATATTTT.

This clonotype was detected a few times. The chain is built from TRBV12-3 or TRBV12-4 and TRBJ2-7; D gene ambiguous. This CDR3 is 12 amino acids long. V gave up 3 bases and J gave up 6 bases, with 9 bases separating them. The chain's CDR3 is CASSFYPSEQYF. Written as DNA, the CDR3 is TGTGCCAGCAGTTTCTATCCTTCCGAGCAGTACTTC.

V is TRBV5-8 and J is TRBJ2-1; D is undetermined. The CDR3 is made up of 17 amino acids. Germline V gene lookup returns CDR1 SGHTS and CDR2 YDEGEE. Trimming took 4 bases from V and 4 from J, leaving 21 bases between them. CDR3 coding DNA: TGTGCCAGCAGCCTTGCTTTTGGTAACCCCGTTTACAATGAGCAGTTCTTC. This codes for CASSLAFGNPVYNEQFF.

This clonotype was recorded at least ten times. The J gene is TRBJ2-1, the V gene TRBV5-1, with 13 bases lining up with TRBD2. CDR3 size: 16 residues. The V and J ends lost 4 bases and 6 bases, in that order; junction bases with no gene match: 7. Germline CDR1 is SGHRS and CDR2 is YFSETQ. The CDR3 coding sequence is TGCGCCAGCAGCCCGGACACTAGCGGGAGGGCCAATGAGCAGTTCTTC. It encodes CASSPDTSGRANEQFF.

The chain recombines TRBV7-7 with TRBJ2-1, with 8 bases matching TRBD2. Germline-derived CDR1 and CDR2 are SSHAT and FNYEAQ (reference sequence). This CDR3 spans 15 amino acids. Germline trimming cut 5 bases from V and 6 bases from J; bases unmatched to any gene: 9. The CDR3 here is CASSRAGGIGNEQFF. The CDR3 DNA is TGTGCCAGCAGCAGGGCGGGAGGTATCGGCAATGAGCAGTTCTTC.

The V and J genes are TRBV2 and TRBJ2-1, with a tentative D call TRBD2 (6 bases). Trimming left V 9 bases short and J 12 bases short, with 21 bases between. In germline, CDR1 is SNHLY, CDR2 FYNNEI. The CDR3 runs to 13 residues. CDR3 region: CASKMSGLPGQFF. In nucleotides, the CDR3 is TGTGCCAGTAAAATGTCGGGACTCCCTGGGCAGTTCTTC.

This clonotype was counted between two and nine times. This sequence joins TRBV18 and TRBJ1-5; the D gene is possibly TRBD1 (6 bases). This CDR3 is built from 15 residues. Trimming removed 2 bases from V and 5 bases from J, with 13 bases in between. Germline loops: CDR1 KGHSH, CDR2 LQKENI. The CDR3 region has the DNA TGTGCCAGCTCACCATTTGGACAGACAGATCAGCCCCAGCATTTT. Its protein is CASSPFGQTDQPQHF.

This clonotype has more than one count but fewer than ten. The chain combines TRBV29-1 with TRBJ2-2; 11 nucleotides match TRBD2. Trimming removed 2 bases from V and 4 bases from J; junction bases left unmatched: 15. Per the germline V gene, CDR1 is SQVTM and CDR2 is ANQGSEA. The CDR3 runs to 19 residues. CDR3 sequence: CSVEYIAGGPQITTGELFF. In DNA form, the CDR3 reads TGCAGCGTTGAATACATAGCGGGAGGGCCTCAGATCACCACCGGGGAGCTGTTTTTT.

This chain uses TRBV11-2 with TRBJ2-5; maybe TRBD2 (5 bases). Trimming removed 0 bases from V and 2 bases from J, with 10 bases in between. Germline lookup yields CDR1 SGHAT and CDR2 FQNNGV. This CDR3 has 15 residues. In DNA, the CDR3 is TGTGCCAGCAGCTTAGATCCCGGGGATCAAGAGACCCAGTACTTC. It specifies CASSLDPGDQETQYF.

There are many counts of this clonotype. The chain combines TRBV29-1 with TRBJ2-1; 8 bases are shared with TRBD2. The CDR3 spans 13 residues. In germline, CDR1 is SQVTM, CDR2 ANQGSEA. With V trimmed by 6 bases and J by 6 bases, 7 bases remained unmatched. The CDR3 is CSVTAGGFNEQFF. In nucleotides, the CDR3 is TGCAGCGTGACGGCGGGAGGTTTCAATGAGCAGTTCTTC.

The V gene is TRBV29-1, the J gene TRBJ2-3; D call uncertain. Trimming cost V 6 bases and J 0 bases, with 10 bases left between them. The CDR3 spans 13 residues. The germline CDR1 and CDR2 sequences are SQVTM and ANQGSEA. The CDR3 sequence is CSVRLVSTDTQYF. The DNA of the CDR3 is TGCAGCGTCCGACTGGTTAGCACAGATACGCAGTATTTT.

The V and J genes are TRBV5-5 and TRBJ2-1, with TRBD2 identical over 12 bases. J was trimmed by 12 bases and V by 5 bases; bases with no gene match: 12. This CDR3 comprises 15 residues. Looked up from germline, CDR1 is SGHKS and CDR2 is YYEKEE (reference sequence). The CDR3 reads CASSFGTSGSRGQFF. CDR3 bases: TGTGCCAGCAGTTTTGGGACTAGCGGGTCCAGGGGGCAGTTCTTC.

The sample holds many counts of this clonotype. The chain employs TRBV15 and TRBJ2-2; a possible D gene is TRBD2 (6 bases). V lost 6 bases, J lost 6 bases, and 11 bases lay in between. Looked up from germline, CDR1 is LNHNV and CDR2 is YYDKDF (reference sequence). The CDR3 is 13 amino acids. The CDR3: CATSGGIAGELFF. As DNA, the CDR3 is TGTGCCACCAGTGGAGGGATCGCCGGGGAGCTGTTTTTT. The full variable domain, in which reference TRBV15 and TRBJ2-2 provide the parts outside the CDR3, is DAMVIQNPRYQVTQFGKPVTLSCSQTLNHNVMYWYQQKSSQAPKLLFHYYDKDFNNEADTPDNFQSRRPNTSFCFLDIRSPGLGDTAMYLCATSGGIAGELFFGEGSRLTVL.

The rearrangement joins TRBV7-6 to TRBJ2-7; D is possibly TRBD2 (5 bases). Germline CDR1 SGHVS, CDR2 FNYEAQ. The CDR3 contains 12 residues. V was cut by 0 bases and J by 7 bases, with 7 bases left in between. In DNA, the CDR3 is TGTGCCAGCAGCTTAGCGCCGGGGGAGCAGTACTTC. Residues: CASSLAPGEQYF.

This chain joins TRBV21-1 and TRBJ2-7. TRBV21-1 is deemed a pseudogene. The CDR3 has 14 residues. In DNA form, the CDR3 reads TGTGCCAGCAGCAAAGACGGTAGCGCCTACGAGCAGTACTTC. Amino acid sequence: CASSKDGSAYEQYF.